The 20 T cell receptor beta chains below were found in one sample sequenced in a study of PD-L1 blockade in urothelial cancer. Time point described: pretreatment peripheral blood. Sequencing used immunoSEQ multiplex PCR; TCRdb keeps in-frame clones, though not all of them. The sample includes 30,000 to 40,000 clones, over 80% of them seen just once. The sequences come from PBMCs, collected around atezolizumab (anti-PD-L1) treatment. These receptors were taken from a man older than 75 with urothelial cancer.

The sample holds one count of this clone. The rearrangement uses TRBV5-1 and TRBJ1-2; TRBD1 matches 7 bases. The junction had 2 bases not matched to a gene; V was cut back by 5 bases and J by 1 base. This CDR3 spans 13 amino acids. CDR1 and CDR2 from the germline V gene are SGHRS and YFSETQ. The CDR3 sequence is CASRRDSNYGYTF. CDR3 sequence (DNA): TGCGCCAGCAGACGGGACAGTAACTATGGCTACACCTTC.

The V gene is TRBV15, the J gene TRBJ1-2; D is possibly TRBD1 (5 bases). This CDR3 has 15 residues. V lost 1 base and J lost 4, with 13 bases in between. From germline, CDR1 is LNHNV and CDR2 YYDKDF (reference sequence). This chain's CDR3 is CATSRASTAFYGYTF. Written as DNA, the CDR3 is TGTGCCACCAGCAGAGCCTCGACAGCTTTCTATGGCTACACCTTC.

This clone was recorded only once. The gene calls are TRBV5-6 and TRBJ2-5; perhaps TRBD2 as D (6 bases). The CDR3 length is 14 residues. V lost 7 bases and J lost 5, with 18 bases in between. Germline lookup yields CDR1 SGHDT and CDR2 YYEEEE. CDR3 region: CASSGSGLRETQYF. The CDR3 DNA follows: TGTGCCAGCTCCGGGAGTGGGCTGAGGGAGACCCAGTACTTC.

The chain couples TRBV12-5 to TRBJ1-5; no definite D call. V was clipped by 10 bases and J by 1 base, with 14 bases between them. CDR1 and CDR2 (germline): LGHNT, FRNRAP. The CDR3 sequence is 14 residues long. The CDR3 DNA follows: TGTGCTATGCCTTTGCGTATCAGCAATCAGCCCCAGCATTTT. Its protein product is CAMPLRISNQPQHF.

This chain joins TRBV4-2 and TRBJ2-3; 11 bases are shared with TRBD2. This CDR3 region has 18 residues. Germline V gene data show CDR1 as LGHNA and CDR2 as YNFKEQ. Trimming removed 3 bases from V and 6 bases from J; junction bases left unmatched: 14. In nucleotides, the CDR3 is TGTGCCAGCAGCCAGGATACTAGCGGGAGTTTGGTAGGTGATACGCAGTATTTT. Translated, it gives CASSQDTSGSLVGDTQYF.

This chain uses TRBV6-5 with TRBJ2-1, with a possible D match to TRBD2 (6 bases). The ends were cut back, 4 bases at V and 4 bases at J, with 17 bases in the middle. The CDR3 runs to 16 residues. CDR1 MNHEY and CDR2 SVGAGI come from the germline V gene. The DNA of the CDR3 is TGTGCCAGCAGTTCGAATTATGCGGGAAGATACAATGAGCAGTTCTTC. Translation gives CASSSNYAGRYNEQFF.

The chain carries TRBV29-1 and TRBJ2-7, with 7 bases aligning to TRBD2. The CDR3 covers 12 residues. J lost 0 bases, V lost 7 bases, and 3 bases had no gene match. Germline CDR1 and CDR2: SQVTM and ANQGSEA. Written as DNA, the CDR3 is TGCAGCGCGAGCGGGGCCTCCTACGAGCAGTACTTC. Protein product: CSASGASYEQYF.

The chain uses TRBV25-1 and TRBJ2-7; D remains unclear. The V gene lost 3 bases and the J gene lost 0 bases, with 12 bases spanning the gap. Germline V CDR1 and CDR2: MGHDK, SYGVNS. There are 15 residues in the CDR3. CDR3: CASSESSTVSYEQYF. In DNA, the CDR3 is TGTGCCAGCAGTGAGTCCTCCACGGTCTCCTACGAGCAGTACTTC.

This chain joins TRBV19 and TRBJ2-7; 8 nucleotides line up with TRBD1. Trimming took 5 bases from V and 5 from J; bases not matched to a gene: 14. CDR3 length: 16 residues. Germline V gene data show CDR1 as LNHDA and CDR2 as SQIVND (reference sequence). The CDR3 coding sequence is TGTGCCAGTAGTCCTCTAAGGACAGGGTTATCCAACGAGCAGTACTTC. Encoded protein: CASSPLRTGLSNEQYF. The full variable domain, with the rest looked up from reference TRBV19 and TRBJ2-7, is DGGITQSPKYLFRKEGQNVTLSCEQNLNHDAMYWYRQDPGQGLRLIYYSQIVNDFQKGDIAEGYSVSREKKESFPLTVTSAQKNPTAFYLCASSPLRTGLSNEQYFGPGTRLTVT.

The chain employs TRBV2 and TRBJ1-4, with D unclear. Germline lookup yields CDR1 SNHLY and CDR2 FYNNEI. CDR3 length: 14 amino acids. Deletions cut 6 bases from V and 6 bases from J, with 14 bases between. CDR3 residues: CASRVTWGDEKLFF. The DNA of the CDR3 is TGTGCCAGCAGGGTAACGTGGGGAGATGAAAAACTGTTTTTT.

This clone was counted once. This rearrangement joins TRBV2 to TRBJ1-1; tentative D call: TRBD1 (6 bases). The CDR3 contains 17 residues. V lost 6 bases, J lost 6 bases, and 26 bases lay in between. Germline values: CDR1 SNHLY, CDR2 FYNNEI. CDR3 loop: CASRLLERQAVAPEAFF. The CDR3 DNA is TGTGCCAGCAGATTACTTGAGAGACAGGCGGTCGCCCCTGAAGCTTTCTTT.

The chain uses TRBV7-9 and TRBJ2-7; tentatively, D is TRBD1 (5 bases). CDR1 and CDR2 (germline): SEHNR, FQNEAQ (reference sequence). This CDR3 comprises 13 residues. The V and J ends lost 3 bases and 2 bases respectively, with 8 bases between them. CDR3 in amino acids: CASSFGQAYEQYF. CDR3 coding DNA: TGTGCCAGCAGCTTCGGACAAGCCTACGAGCAGTACTTC.

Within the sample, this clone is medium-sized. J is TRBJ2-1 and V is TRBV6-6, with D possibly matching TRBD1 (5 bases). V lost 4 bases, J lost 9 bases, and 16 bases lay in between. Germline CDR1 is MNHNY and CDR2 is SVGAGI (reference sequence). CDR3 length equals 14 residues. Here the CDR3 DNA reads TGTGCCAGCAGTTCCGGAAAGGGGATAGGTGAGCAGTTCTTC. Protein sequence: CASSSGKGIGEQFF.

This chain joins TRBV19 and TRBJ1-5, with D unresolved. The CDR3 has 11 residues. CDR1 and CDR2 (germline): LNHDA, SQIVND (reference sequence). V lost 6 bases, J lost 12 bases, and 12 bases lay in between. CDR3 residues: CASSQRDNQHF. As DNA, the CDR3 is TGTGCCAGTAGCCAACGTGACAACCAGCATTTT. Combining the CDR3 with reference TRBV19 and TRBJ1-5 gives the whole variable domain DGGITQSPKYLFRKEGQNVTLSCEQNLNHDAMYWYRQDPGQGLRLIYYSQIVNDFQKGDIAEGYSVSREKKESFPLTVTSAQKNPTAFYLCASSQRDNQHFGDGTRLSIL.

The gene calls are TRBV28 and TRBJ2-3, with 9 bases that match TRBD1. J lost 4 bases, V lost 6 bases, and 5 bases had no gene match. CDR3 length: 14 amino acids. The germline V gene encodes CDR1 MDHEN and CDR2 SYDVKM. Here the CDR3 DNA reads TGTGCCAGCAGGGGACAGGGATACTCAGATACGCAGTATTTT. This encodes CASRGQGYSDTQYF.

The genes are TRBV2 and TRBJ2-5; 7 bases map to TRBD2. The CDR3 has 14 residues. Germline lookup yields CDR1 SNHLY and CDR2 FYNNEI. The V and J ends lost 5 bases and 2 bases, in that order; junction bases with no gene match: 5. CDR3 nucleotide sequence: TGTGCCAGCAGTTACGGGACTACTCAAGAGACCCAGTACTTC. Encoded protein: CASSYGTTQETQYF.

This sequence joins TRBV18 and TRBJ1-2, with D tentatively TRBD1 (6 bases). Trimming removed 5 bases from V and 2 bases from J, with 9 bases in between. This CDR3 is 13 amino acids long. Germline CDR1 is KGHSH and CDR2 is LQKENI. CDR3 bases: TGTGCCAGCTCATCGGACAGCAACTATGGCTACACCTTC. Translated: CASSSDSNYGYTF. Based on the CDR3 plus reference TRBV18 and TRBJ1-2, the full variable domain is NAGVMQNPRHLVRRRGQEARLRCSPMKGHSHVYWYRQLPEEGLKFMVYLQKENIIDESGMPKERFSAEFPKEGPSILRIQQVVRGDSAAYFCASSSDSNYGYTFGSGTRLTVV.

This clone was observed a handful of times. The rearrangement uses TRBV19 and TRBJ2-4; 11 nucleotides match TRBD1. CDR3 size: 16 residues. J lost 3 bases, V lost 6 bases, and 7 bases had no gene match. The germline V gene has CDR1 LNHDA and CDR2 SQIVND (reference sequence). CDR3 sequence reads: CASRGTGGKGKNIQYF. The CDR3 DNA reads TGTGCCAGTAGAGGGACAGGGGGTAAGGGCAAAAACATTCAGTACTTC.

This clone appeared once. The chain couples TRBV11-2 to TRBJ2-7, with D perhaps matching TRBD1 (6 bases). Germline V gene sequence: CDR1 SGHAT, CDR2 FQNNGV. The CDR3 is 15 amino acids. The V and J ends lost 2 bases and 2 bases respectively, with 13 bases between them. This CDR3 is CASSLSGTRTYEQYF. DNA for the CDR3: TGTGCCAGCAGCTTATCCGGGACACGCACCTACGAGCAGTACTTC.

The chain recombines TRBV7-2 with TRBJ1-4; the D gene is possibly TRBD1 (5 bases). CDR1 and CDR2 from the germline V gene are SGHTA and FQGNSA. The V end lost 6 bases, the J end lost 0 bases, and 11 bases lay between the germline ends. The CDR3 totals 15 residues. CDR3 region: CASRRDSATNEKLFF. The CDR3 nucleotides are TGTGCCAGCAGGCGCGACAGTGCAACTAATGAAAAACTGTTTTTT.